A single sample gave rise to the 11 T cell receptor beta chains below, sequenced in a study of identical twins. MiXCR, applied by TCRdb to the 5' RACE reads, yields one record per CDR3 protein. The table records fewer than 550,000 distinct CDR3 sequences, over 11% of them present only once. The data were also submitted as part of a second study, on yellow fever vaccine responses in identical twins.

The sequenced material came from CD4+ T cells sorted from blood. The receptors stem from a woman between 18 and 30 years old in good health.

This clonotype was found a few times. The chain employs TRBV2 and TRBJ2-1; unclear D gene. Trimming removed 7 bases from V and 7 bases from J, with 8 bases in between. The CDR3 length is 11 residues. Germline loops: CDR1 SNHLY, CDR2 FYNNEI. Written as DNA, the CDR3 is TGTGCCAGCAAAATTGAGAATGAGCAGTTCTTC. It is translated as CASKIENEQFF.

This clonotype was seen at least ten times. The CDR3 DNA reads as TGTGCCACCAGCAGAGAGACCGGGACAGGGAAGAAGCAGTACTTC. Its translation: CATSRETGTGKKQYF. The chain joins TRBV15 to TRBJ2-7; 9 nucleotides align to TRBD1. This CDR3 region has 15 residues. Germline V gene lookup returns CDR1 LNHNV and CDR2 YYDKDF (reference sequence). Trimming took 0 bases from V and 8 from J; bases not matched to a gene: 8. Combining the CDR3 with reference TRBV15 and TRBJ2-7 gives the whole variable domain DAMVIQNPRYQVTQFGKPVTLSCSQTLNHNVMYWYQQKSSQAPKLLFHYYDKDFNNEADTPDNFQSRRPNTSFCFLDIRSPGLGDTAMYLCATSRETGTGKKQYFGPGTRLTVT.

This chain joins TRBV6-1 and TRBJ2-3, with TRBD1 as a possible D gene (6 bases). The length of the CDR3 is 13 residues. Looked up from germline, CDR1 is MNHNS and CDR2 is SASEGT. The V and J ends lost 6 bases and 0 bases respectively, with 7 bases between them. The CDR3 DNA sequence: TGTGCCAGCAGGGACAGCAGCACAGATACGCAGTATTTT. It is translated as CASRDSSTDTQYF.

This clonotype was recorded a few times. The chain combines TRBV11-1 with TRBJ2-6, with D perhaps matching TRBD2 (6 bases). V gave up 2 bases and J gave up 1 base, with 15 bases separating them. The germline V gene encodes CDR1 SGHAT and CDR2 FQDESV (reference sequence). The CDR3 has 18 amino acids. The DNA of the CDR3 is TGTGCCAGCAGCTTATTGGGGGGACGTTTATCTGGGGCCAACGTCCTGACTTTC. This translates into CASSLLGGRLSGANVLTF.

This clonotype was seen more than once but under ten times. The chain employs TRBV20-1 and TRBJ1-1; 7 bases are shared with TRBD1. Trimming at V came to 6 bases and at J to 3 bases, leaving 10 bases not matched to a gene. The CDR3 consists of 14 residues. Germline CDR1 DFQATT, CDR2 SNEGSKA (reference sequence). The CDR3 loop is CSATTTGRDTEAFF. In DNA form, the CDR3 reads TGCAGTGCAACCACGACAGGGAGGGACACTGAAGCTTTCTTT.

This clonotype was observed a handful of times. This chain links TRBV24-1 with TRBJ2-1; 8 nucleotides match TRBD2. This CDR3 has 16 amino acids. CDR1 and CDR2 (germline): KGHDR, SFDVKD. Unmatched junction bases numbered 7, after V lost 5 bases and J lost 2 bases. The CDR3 region is CATSATSGKPYNEQFF. CDR3 DNA sequence: TGTGCCACCAGTGCCACTAGCGGTAAGCCCTACAATGAGCAGTTCTTC.

J is TRBJ2-5 and V is TRBV4-2, with D hard to call. Trimming took off 0 bases at V and 4 bases at J, with 15 bases between the two ends. CDR3 length equals 16 residues. CDR1 and CDR2 (germline): LGHNA, YNFKEQ. CDR3: CASSQEVAVKSETQYF. The CDR3 DNA reads TGTGCCAGCAGCCAAGAGGTAGCAGTAAAATCAGAGACCCAGTACTTC.

The V and J genes are TRBV6-5 and TRBJ1-4; D might be TRBD1 (5 bases). Looked up from germline, CDR1 is MNHEY and CDR2 is SVGAGI. V dropped 2 bases and J dropped 8 bases, with 15 bases sitting between them. The CDR3 has 15 residues. CDR3 in amino acids: CASSYGFSGTEKLFF. CDR3 DNA: TGTGCCAGCAGTTACGGGTTTTCAGGGACCGAAAAACTGTTTTTT.

This clonotype has only a few counts. The chain carries TRBV20-1 and TRBJ1-6, with 7 bases that match TRBD1. The CDR3 extends over 17 amino acids. In germline, CDR1 is DFQATT, CDR2 SNEGSKA (reference sequence). J lost 8 bases, V lost 6 bases, and 19 bases had no gene match. Written as DNA, the CDR3 is TGCAGTGCCGCGACCGGGACAGTAATTAGAGGGGATTCACCCCTCCACTTT. Its protein is CSAATGTVIRGDSPLHF.

This clonotype was seen ten or more times. The chain recombines TRBV7-2 with TRBJ2-1; 8 nucleotides align to TRBD2. The CDR3 contains 15 residues. V shed 1 base, J shed 4 bases, and the junction held 3 bases outside the gene matches. The V gene's germline CDR1 is SGHTA and CDR2 FQGNSA. The CDR3 region is CASSLVLAAYNEQFF. The CDR3 DNA reads TGTGCCAGCAGCTTAGTACTAGCGGCATACAATGAGCAGTTCTTC.

This clonotype was seen only a few times. The chain recombines TRBV12-3 or TRBV12-4 with TRBJ2-7, with a possible D match to TRBD2 (6 bases). V was shortened by 8 bases and J by 1 base, with 15 bases between the two germline ends. The CDR3 sequence is 14 residues long. The CDR3 loop reads CASGAQGGSYEQYF. In nucleotides, the CDR3 is TGTGCCAGCGGGGCTCAGGGAGGTTCCTACGAGCAGTACTTC.